This T cell receptor beta chain is drawn from a study of blood T cell repertoires in COVID-19. At the level of the study: Italy, Spain and the United States were the sources of the convalescent and acute COVID-19 samples. T cells, B-cell-depleted T cells, or PBMCs provided the cDNA or gDNA that served as material.

The CDR3 spans 16 residues. CDR1 is SGHVS, CDR2 FQNEAQ, per germline. After removal of 5 bases from V and 4 bases from J, the junction contained 10 bases not matched to a gene. Original handling: Reference gene primer amplification yielded estimated nucleated cell counts. TCRdb keeps only in-frame clones here, not all; method: immunoSEQ multiplex PCR. The V and J calls and clone size were taken over from that table, and D and trimming were inferred from the DNA. This repertoire shows about 160,000 clones, over 65% found once; its top ten account for over 2%. The TCR comes from a man in his sixties or seventies with acute or convalescent COVID-19. Specimen: peripheral blood. This chain joins TRBV7-8 and TRBJ2-3; 9 bases line up with TRBD2. The CDR3 bases are TGTGCCAGCAGCATAAATGCGGGAGGGAGCGCAGATACGCAGTATTTT. The encoded protein is CASSINAGGSADTQYF.